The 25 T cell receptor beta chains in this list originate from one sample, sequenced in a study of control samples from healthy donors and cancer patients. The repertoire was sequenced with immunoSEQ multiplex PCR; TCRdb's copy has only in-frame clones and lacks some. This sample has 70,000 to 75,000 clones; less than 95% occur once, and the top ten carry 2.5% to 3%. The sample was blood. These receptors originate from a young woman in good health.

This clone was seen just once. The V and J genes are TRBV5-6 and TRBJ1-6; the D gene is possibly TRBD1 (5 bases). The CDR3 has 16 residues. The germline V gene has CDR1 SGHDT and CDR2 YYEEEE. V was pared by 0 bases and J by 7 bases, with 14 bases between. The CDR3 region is CASSLDVRGGNSPLHF. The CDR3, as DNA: TGTGCCAGCAGCTTGGATGTTAGGGGCGGAAATTCACCCCTCCACTTT.

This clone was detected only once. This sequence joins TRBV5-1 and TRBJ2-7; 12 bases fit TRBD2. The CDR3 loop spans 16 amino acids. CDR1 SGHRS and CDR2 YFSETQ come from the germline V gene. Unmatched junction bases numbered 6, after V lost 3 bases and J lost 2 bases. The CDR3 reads CASSWTLAGGAYEQYF. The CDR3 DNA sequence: TGCGCCAGCAGCTGGACGCTAGCGGGGGGGGCCTACGAGCAGTACTTC. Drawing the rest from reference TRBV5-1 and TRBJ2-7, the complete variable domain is KAGVTQTPRYLIKTRGQQVTLSCSPISGHRSVSWYQQTPGQGLQFLFEYFSETQRNKGNFPGRFSGRQFSNSRSEMNVSTLELGDSALYLCASSWTLAGGAYEQYFGPGTRLTVT.

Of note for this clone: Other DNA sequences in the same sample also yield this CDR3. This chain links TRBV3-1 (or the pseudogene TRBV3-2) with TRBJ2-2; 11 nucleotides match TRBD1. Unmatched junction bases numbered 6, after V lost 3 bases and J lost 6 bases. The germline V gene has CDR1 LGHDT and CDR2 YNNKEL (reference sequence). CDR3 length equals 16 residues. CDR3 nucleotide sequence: TGTGCCAGCAGCCAGTGGGGACAGGGGGGGGCCGGGGAGCTGTTTTTT. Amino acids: CASSQWGQGGAGELFF.

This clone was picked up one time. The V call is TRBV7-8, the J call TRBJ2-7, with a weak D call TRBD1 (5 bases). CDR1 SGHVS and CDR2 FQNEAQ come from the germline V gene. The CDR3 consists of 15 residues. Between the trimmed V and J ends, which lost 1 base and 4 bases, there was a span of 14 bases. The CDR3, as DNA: TGTGCCAGCAGCTTAGTCGCGCCAGGGTGGTACGAGCAGTACGTC. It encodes CASSLVAPGWYEQYV.

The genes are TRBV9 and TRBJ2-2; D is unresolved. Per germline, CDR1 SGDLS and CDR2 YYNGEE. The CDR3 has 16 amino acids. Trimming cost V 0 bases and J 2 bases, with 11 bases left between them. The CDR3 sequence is CASSVEVGLNTGELFF. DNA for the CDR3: TGTGCCAGCAGCGTAGAGGTGGGGTTAAACACCGGGGAGCTGTTTTTT.

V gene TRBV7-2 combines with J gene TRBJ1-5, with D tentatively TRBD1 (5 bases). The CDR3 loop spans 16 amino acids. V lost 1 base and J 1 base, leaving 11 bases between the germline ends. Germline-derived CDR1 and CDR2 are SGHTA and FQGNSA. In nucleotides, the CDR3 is TGTGCCAGCAGCTTAGAATCAGGGTTGAGCAATCAGCCCCAGCATTTT. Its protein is CASSLESGLSNQPQHF.

The CDR3 reads CATGLETGELFF. CDR3 DNA sequence: TGTGCCACCGGCCTGGAAACCGGGGAGCTGTTTTTT. The V and J genes are TRBV12-3 or TRBV12-4 and TRBJ2-2; D is undetermined. The CDR3 loop spans 12 amino acids. Trimming left V 10 bases short and J 5 bases short, with 11 bases between.

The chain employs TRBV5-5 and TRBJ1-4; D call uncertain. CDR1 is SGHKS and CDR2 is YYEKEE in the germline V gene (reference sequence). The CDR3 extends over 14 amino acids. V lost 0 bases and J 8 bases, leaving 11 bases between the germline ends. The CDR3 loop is CASSLGGMAEKLFF. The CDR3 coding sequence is TGTGCCAGCAGCTTGGGAGGGATGGCGGAAAAACTGTTTTTT.

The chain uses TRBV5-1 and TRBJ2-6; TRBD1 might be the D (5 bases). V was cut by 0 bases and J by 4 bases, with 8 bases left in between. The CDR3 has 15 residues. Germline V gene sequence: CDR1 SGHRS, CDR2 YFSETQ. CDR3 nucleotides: TGCGCCAGCAGCTTGGAGGGGCAGGGGGCCAACGTCCTGACTTTC. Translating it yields CASSLEGQGANVLTF.

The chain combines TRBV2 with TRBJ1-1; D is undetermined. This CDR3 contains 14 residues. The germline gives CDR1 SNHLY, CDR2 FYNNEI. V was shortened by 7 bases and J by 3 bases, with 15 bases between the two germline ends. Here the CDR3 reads CASTEGGSDTEAFF. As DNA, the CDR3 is TGTGCCAGCACCGAGGGTGGGTCGGACACTGAAGCTTTCTTT. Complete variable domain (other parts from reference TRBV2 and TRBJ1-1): EPEVTQTPSHQVTQMGQEVILRCVPISNHLYFYWYRQILGQKVEFLVSFYNNEISEKSEIFDDQFSVERPDGSNFTLKIRSTKLEDSAMYFCASTEGGSDTEAFFGQGTRLTVV.

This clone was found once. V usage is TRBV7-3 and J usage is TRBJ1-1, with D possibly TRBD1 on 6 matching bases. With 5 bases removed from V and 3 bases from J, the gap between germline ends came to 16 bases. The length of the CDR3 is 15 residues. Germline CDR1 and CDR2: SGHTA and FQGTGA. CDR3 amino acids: CASSEMGTPYTEAFF. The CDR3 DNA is TGTGCCAGCAGCGAAATGGGGACACCTTACACTGAAGCTTTCTTT.

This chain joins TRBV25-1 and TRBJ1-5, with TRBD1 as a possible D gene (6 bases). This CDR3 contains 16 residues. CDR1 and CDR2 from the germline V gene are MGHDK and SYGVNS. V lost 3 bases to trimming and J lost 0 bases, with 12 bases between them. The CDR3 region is CASSDRTADSNQPQHF. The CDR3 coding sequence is TGTGCCAGCAGTGACCGGACAGCTGATAGCAATCAGCCCCAGCATTTT.

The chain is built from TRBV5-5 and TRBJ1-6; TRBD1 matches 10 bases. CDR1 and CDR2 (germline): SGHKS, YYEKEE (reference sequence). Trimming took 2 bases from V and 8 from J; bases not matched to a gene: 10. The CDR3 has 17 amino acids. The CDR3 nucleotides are TGTGCCAGCAGCTTAGGGCCGACAGGGGGCGCCGATTCACCCCTCCACTTT. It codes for CASSLGPTGGADSPLHF.

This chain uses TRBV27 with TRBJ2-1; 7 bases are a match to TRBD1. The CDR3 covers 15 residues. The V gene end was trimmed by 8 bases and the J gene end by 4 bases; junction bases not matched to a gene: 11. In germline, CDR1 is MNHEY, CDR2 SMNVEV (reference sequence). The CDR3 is CASQIDGTVYNEQFF. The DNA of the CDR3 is TGTGCCAGCCAGATCGACGGGACAGTTTACAATGAGCAGTTCTTC.

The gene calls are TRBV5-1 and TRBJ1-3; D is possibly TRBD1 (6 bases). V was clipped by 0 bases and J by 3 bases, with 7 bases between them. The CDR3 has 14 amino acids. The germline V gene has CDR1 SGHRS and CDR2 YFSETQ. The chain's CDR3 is CASSLEGVGNTIYF. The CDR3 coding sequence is TGCGCCAGCAGCTTGGAGGGGGTTGGAAACACCATATATTTT.

The CDR3 reads CASSSPGVPAGYTF. The DNA for the CDR3 is TGTGCCAGCAGCTCCCCGGGTGTGCCGGCTGGCTACACCTTC. This rearrangement joins TRBV7-9 to TRBJ1-2, with D unclear. V shed 4 bases and J shed 7 bases, with 16 bases lying between them. The CDR3 contains 14 residues. Germline-derived CDR1 and CDR2 are SEHNR and FQNEAQ (reference sequence).

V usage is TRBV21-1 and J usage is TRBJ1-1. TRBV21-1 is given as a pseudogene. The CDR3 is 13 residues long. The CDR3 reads CASSKVANTEAFF. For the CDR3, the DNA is TGTGCCAGCAGCAAAGTTGCGAACACTGAAGCTTTCTTT.

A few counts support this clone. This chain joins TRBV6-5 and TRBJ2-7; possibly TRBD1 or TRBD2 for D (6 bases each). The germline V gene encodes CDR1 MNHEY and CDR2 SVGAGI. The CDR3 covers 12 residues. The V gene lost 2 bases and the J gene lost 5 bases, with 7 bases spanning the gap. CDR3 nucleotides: TGTGCCAGCAGTTACAGGGGGGACGAGCAGTACTTC. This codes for CASSYRGDEQYF.

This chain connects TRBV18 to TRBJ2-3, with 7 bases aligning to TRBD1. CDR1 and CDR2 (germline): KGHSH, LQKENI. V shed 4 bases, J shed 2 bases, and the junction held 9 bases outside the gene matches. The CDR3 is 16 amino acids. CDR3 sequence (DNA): TGTGCCAGCTCACTGACAGGGCCCGGTAACACAGATACGCAGTATTTT. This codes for CASSLTGPGNTDTQYF.

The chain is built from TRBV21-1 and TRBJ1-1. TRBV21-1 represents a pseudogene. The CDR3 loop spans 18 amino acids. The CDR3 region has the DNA TGTGCCAGCTCCCCGGTATCGAGGCGGCGAGTCATGAACACTGAAGCTTTCTTT. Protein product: CASSPVSRRRVMNTEAFF.

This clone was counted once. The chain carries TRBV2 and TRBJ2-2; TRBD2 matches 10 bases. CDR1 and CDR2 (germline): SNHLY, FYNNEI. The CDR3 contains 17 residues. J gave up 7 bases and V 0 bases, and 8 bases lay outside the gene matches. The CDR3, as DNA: TGTGCCAGCAGTGAAGCGCGTGAGCGGGGGGGCTTCGGGGAGCTGTTTTTT. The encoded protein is CASSEARERGGFGELFF.

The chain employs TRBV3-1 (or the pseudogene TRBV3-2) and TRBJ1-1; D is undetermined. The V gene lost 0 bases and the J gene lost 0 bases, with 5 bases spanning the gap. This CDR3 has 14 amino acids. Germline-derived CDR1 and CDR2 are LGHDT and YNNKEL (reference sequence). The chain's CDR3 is CASSQDTLNTEAFF. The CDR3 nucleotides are TGTGCCAGCAGCCAAGACACATTGAACACTGAAGCTTTCTTT.

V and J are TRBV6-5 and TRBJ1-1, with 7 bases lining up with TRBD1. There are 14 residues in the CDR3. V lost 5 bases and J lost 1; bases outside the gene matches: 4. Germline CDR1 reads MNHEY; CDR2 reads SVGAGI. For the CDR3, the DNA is TGTGCCAGCAGTCACGGGACAGCGAACACTGAAGCTTTCTTT. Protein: CASSHGTANTEAFF.

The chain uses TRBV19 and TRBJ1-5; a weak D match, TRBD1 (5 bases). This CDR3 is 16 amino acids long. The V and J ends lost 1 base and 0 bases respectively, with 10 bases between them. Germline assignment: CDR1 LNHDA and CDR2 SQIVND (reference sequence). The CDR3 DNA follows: TGTGCCAGTAGTATAGGGTCCGGACATAGCAATCAGCCCCAGCATTTT. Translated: CASSIGSGHSNQPQHF.

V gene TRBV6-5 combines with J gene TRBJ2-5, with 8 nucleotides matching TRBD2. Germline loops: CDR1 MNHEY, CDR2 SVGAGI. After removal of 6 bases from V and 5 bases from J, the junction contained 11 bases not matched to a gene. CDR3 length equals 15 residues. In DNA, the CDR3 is TGTGCCAGCAGGAGCGGCGGGGGGAAGTTGGAGACCCAGTACTTC. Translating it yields CASRSGGGKLETQYF.